This T cell receptor (beta chain) was observed in a study of metastatic and nonmetastatic thyroid tumors. Study context: Thyroid patients, malignant and benign, had repertoires compared across blood and tumor or nodule tissue.

Whole-study findings and limits: The study reportedly found significantly higher TCR beta diversity in malignant thyroid tumors than benign nodules, in blood and tumor.

In the case of this clone: The antigen is not known.

No patient had received any treatment before thyroid surgery. CDR3 length: 12 residues. In germline, CDR1 is SEHNR, CDR2 FQNEAQ (reference sequence). V lost 6 bases to trimming and J lost 0 bases, with 6 bases between them. Authors' processing steps: It was from CDR3 differences across clinicopathological groups that a distant-metastasis classifier for papillary thyroid cancer was built. Via MiXCR, TCRdb re-called the PCR reads. TCRdb, rather than the study authors, made the V and J calls. The sample has about 15,000 clones; over 20% are singletons. The sequencing sample was made of tumor tissue. The receptor's source is a female donor with papillary thyroid cancer or a benign thyroid nodule (not recorded which). Some clones in this sample may be carry-over from other donors' samples. The genes are TRBV7-9 and TRBJ2-7; D unresolved. The CDR3 sequence is CASRPVSYEQYF. The DNA of the CDR3 is TGTGCCAGCAGGCCAGTCTCCTACGAGCAGTACTTC.